The 26 T cell receptor beta chains presented below share a single source sample, sequenced in a study of blood T cell repertoires in COVID-19. Libraries were prepared by immunoSEQ multiplex PCR; TCRdb keeps only in-frame clonotypes and omits some of them. The data contain about 250,000 clones, roughly 80% of them singletons. What was sequenced was peripheral blood. These receptor sequences come from a man aged 80 or over with acute or convalescent COVID-19.

This chain's CDR3 is CASSRTSGTYNEQFF. As DNA, the CDR3 is TGTGCCAGCAGTCGGACTAGCGGGACCTACAATGAGCAGTTCTTC. V gene TRBV27 combines with J gene TRBJ2-1, with 12 bases that match TRBD2. The V segment lost 5 bases and the J segment 2 bases; nucleotides outside the gene matches: 1. Germline-derived CDR1 and CDR2 are MNHEY and SMNVEV (reference sequence). The CDR3 loop spans 15 amino acids.

This clone occurred once. The V call is TRBV25-1, the J call TRBJ2-7, with TRBD2 as a possible D gene (6 bases). V lost 3 bases, J lost 9 bases, and 18 bases lay in between. Germline loops: CDR1 MGHDK, CDR2 SYGVNS. CDR3 size: 14 residues. CDR3: CASSEGGGYETQYF. The CDR3 DNA is TGTGCCAGCAGTGAGGGGGGTGGCTACGAGACGCAGTACTTC.

J is TRBJ2-6 and V is TRBV7-9; D unclear. CDR1 and CDR2 (germline): SEHNR, FQNEAQ (reference sequence). The CDR3 has 16 amino acids. The V end lost 3 bases, the J end lost 2 bases, and 11 bases lay between the germline ends. CDR3 residues: CASSFDGATGANVLTF. For the CDR3, the DNA is TGTGCCAGCAGCTTCGACGGAGCGACTGGGGCCAACGTCCTGACTTTC.

The rearrangement links TRBV20-1 to TRBJ1-1; tentatively, D is TRBD1 (5 bases). The CDR3 has 12 amino acids. Trimming cost V 3 bases and J 11 bases, with 16 bases left between them. Germline V gene lookup returns CDR1 DFQATT and CDR2 SNEGSKA (reference sequence). The CDR3 DNA follows: TGCAGTGCTAGTTCTCGGCGGTCAGGGGCTTTCTTT. Translating gives CSASSRRSGAFF.

This clone was observed once. V and J are TRBV7-2 and TRBJ2-6; a weak D match, TRBD1 (5 bases). From germline, CDR1 is SGHTA and CDR2 FQGNSA. Trimming took 3 bases from V and 4 from J, leaving 7 bases between them. The CDR3 extends over 14 amino acids. DNA of the CDR3: TGTGCCAGCAGCTTCCGACAGGGGGCCAACGTCCTGACTTTC. Its protein product is CASSFRQGANVLTF.

This chain uses TRBV10-2 with TRBJ1-1; perhaps TRBD1 as D (6 bases). Germline V gene data show CDR1 as WSHSY and CDR2 as SAAADI. Trimming stripped 1 base from V and 3 bases from J, with 12 bases between. CDR3 size: 15 residues. For the CDR3, the DNA is TGCGCCAGCAGTGAGTACCAGGGGAGGGACACTGAAGCTTTCTTT. This encodes CASSEYQGRDTEAFF.

This clone has ten or more counts. The chain has TRBV11-3 and TRBJ2-1; no firm D call. CDR1 SGHNT and CDR2 YENEEA come from the germline V gene. The ends were cut back, 1 base at V and 9 bases at J, with 19 bases in the middle. The CDR3 contains 16 residues. The CDR3, as DNA: TGTGCCAGCAGCTTAGGATCGAGGTTGGAATGGAGTGAGCAGTTCTTC. This gives the protein CASSLGSRLEWSEQFF.

This chain joins TRBV28 and TRBJ2-6; 11 bases match TRBD1. This CDR3 contains 17 residues. Germline CDR1 is MDHEN and CDR2 is SYDVKM. The V and J ends lost 6 bases and 2 bases, in that order; junction bases with no gene match: 6. CDR3 sequence reads: CASSPAGQGAGANVLTF. The CDR3 DNA reads as TGTGCCAGCAGCCCCGCGGGACAGGGGGCTGGGGCCAACGTCCTGACTTTC.

The chain has TRBV18 and TRBJ1-5, with D unresolved. V dropped 6 bases and J dropped 5 bases, with 8 bases sitting between them. This CDR3 spans 12 amino acids. Looked up from germline, CDR1 is KGHSH and CDR2 is LQKENI. CDR3 sequence (DNA): TGTGCCAGCTCTCATCGGGATCAGCCCCAGCATTTT. Amino acid sequence: CASSHRDQPQHF.

This clone was detected only a few times. V is TRBV11-3 and J is TRBJ2-7; possible D gene TRBD1, 6 bases. Trimming removed 5 bases at V and 4 bases at J, with 12 bases between. CDR3 length: 13 residues. CDR1 SGHNT and CDR2 YENEEA come from the germline V gene. The CDR3 DNA is TGTGCCAGCAGCGAATTCAGGGGATACGAGCAGTACTTC. It translates to CASSEFRGYEQYF.

V usage is TRBV12-3 or TRBV12-4 and J usage is TRBJ2-7, with D possibly being TRBD1 (6 bases). V dropped 6 bases and J dropped 3 bases, with 12 bases sitting between them. CDR3 size: 13 residues. The CDR3 DNA reads as TGTGCCAGCAGCCTAATGACAGGCTACGAGCAGTACTTC. This sequence encodes CASSLMTGYEQYF.

The gene calls are TRBV7-2 and TRBJ1-3; D is perhaps TRBD1 (6 bases). V shed 2 bases and J shed 0 bases, with 17 bases lying between them. Per germline, CDR1 SGHTA and CDR2 FQGNSA. CDR3 size: 18 residues. CDR3 nucleotide sequence: TGTGCCAGCAGCTTAAGTGGGGGACACTCCATCTCTGGAAACACCATATATTTT. Translation gives CASSLSGGHSISGNTIYF.

The genes are TRBV6-2 or TRBV6-3 and TRBJ2-1; TRBD1 matches at 11 bases. Germline trimming cut 2 bases from V and 6 bases from J; bases unmatched to any gene: 12. There are 18 residues in the CDR3. Germline assignment: CDR1 MNHEY and CDR2 SVGEGT. DNA for the CDR3: TGTGCCAGCAGTTACCCCGGGACAGGGGGTCGCGGGCGCAATGAGCAGTTCTTC. It codes for CASSYPGTGGRGRNEQFF.

The genes are TRBV12-3 or TRBV12-4 and TRBJ1-2; no reliable D call. V was clipped by 5 bases and J by 3 bases, with 10 bases between them. CDR3 length: 13 amino acids. Here the CDR3 DNA reads TGTGCCAGCAGTCGGAGTACGGACTATGGCTACACCTTC. Translation gives CASSRSTDYGYTF.

This clone was seen a few times. The V and J genes are TRBV6-5 and TRBJ1-5; 10 bases line up with TRBD1. V lost 3 bases to trimming and J lost 4 bases; unmatched junction nucleotides: 3. The CDR3 extends over 15 amino acids. The germline CDR1 and CDR2 sequences are MNHEY and SVGAGI. CDR3 region: CASSYGTGVNQPQHF. The DNA of the CDR3 is TGTGCCAGCAGTTATGGGACAGGGGTGAATCAGCCCCAGCATTTT.

V usage is TRBV7-8 and J usage is TRBJ1-6; 7 bases align to TRBD1. The CDR3 is 13 amino acids. Unmatched junction bases numbered 4, after V lost 4 bases and J lost 10 bases. Germline V gene data show CDR1 as SGHVS and CDR2 as FQNEAQ. CDR3 DNA: TGTGCCAGCAGCTCAACAGGGGCCTCACCCCTCCACTTT. Translating gives CASSSTGASPLHF.

This chain connects TRBV19 to TRBJ2-3, with 10 bases that match TRBD2. The CDR3 contains 17 residues. From germline, CDR1 is LNHDA and CDR2 SQIVND (reference sequence). J was trimmed by 0 bases and V by 4 bases; bases with no gene match: 7. The CDR3: CASSKASGGSSTDTQYF. The CDR3 DNA sequence: TGTGCCAGTAGTAAGGCTAGCGGGGGATCTAGCACAGATACGCAGTATTTT. The full variable domain, with the rest looked up from reference TRBV19 and TRBJ2-3, is DGGITQSPKYLFRKEGQNVTLSCEQNLNHDAMYWYRQDPGQGLRLIYYSQIVNDFQKGDIAEGYSVSREKKESFPLTVTSAQKNPTAFYLCASSKASGGSSTDTQYFGPGTRLTVL.

This chain joins TRBV4-1 and TRBJ2-5; 7 nucleotides agree with TRBD2. This CDR3 spans 16 amino acids. In germline, CDR1 is MGHRA, CDR2 YSYEKL. Trimming at V came to 0 bases and at J to 4 bases, leaving 8 bases not matched to a gene. The CDR3 here is CASSQDIHSGGETQYF. In nucleotides, the CDR3 is TGCGCCAGCAGCCAAGATATCCATTCGGGGGGAGAGACCCAGTACTTC.

The J gene is TRBJ2-1, the V gene TRBV2, with D possibly matching TRBD2 (5 bases). Germline V gene lookup returns CDR1 SNHLY and CDR2 FYNNEI. CDR3 length: 11 residues. Deletions cut 4 bases from V and 12 bases from J, with 10 bases between. The CDR3, as DNA: TGTGCCAGCAGTGTTACCCGGGGGCAGTTCTTC. Its protein is CASSVTRGQFF. The complete variable domain, with remaining parts taken from reference TRBV2 and TRBJ2-1, reads EPEVTQTPSHQVTQMGQEVILRCVPISNHLYFYWYRQILGQKVEFLVSFYNNEISEKSEIFDDQFSVERPDGSNFTLKIRSTKLEDSAMYFCASSVTRGQFFGPGTRLTVL.

In this sample, this clone turned up a few times. The chain is built from TRBV2 and TRBJ1-6; no reliable D call. Trimming removed 4 bases from V and 0 bases from J, with 13 bases in between. Germline CDR1 is SNHLY and CDR2 is FYNNEI. This CDR3 is built from 17 residues. Written as DNA, the CDR3 is TGTGCCAGCAGTGTACGCCGCTATAGCTCCTATAATTCACCCCTCCACTTT. It yields the protein CASSVRRYSSYNSPLHF. Complete variable domain (other parts from reference TRBV2 and TRBJ1-6): EPEVTQTPSHQVTQMGQEVILRCVPISNHLYFYWYRQILGQKVEFLVSFYNNEISEKSEIFDDQFSVERPDGSNFTLKIRSTKLEDSAMYFCASSVRRYSSYNSPLHFGNGTRLTVT.

V usage is TRBV24-1 and J usage is TRBJ1-2; 10 bases are shared with TRBD1. Germline CDR1 is KGHDR and CDR2 is SFDVKD. Unmatched junction bases numbered 8, after V lost 3 bases and J lost 5 bases. This CDR3 spans 16 amino acids. Here the CDR3 reads CATSDPSRDRGYGYTF. The CDR3 DNA follows: TGTGCCACCAGTGATCCTTCCCGGGACAGGGGTTATGGCTACACCTTC.

The CDR3 spells CASSRDREYSPLHF. DNA of the CDR3: TGTGCCAGCTCTCGAGACAGGGAGTACTCACCCCTCCACTTT. The gene calls are TRBV18 and TRBJ1-6, with 7 bases identical to TRBD1. The CDR3 runs to 14 residues. Germline V gene data show CDR1 as KGHSH and CDR2 as LQKENI. V lost 6 bases and J lost 10; bases outside the gene matches: 9.

This clone was counted a few times. The chain links TRBV20-1 to TRBJ1-4; D gene uncertain. This CDR3 is built from 11 residues. CDR1 is DFQATT, CDR2 SNEGSKA, per germline (reference sequence). The germline V and J ends were trimmed by 2 bases and 7 bases, with 5 bases remaining between them. The CDR3 nucleotides read TGCAGTGCTAGAAAAGCTGAAAAACTGTTTTTT. Translated, it gives CSARKAEKLFF.

This clone was counted between two and nine times. V gene TRBV21-1 combines with J gene TRBJ1-5; the table calls TRBD1, which could not be checked here. TRBV21-1 is an annotated pseudogene. CDR3 length equals 16 residues. The CDR3 DNA is TGTGCCAGCAGCAAAGCGGGACAGGGGGCCAGGCAGCCCCAGCATTTT. Translated: CASSKAGQGARQPQHF.

The chain couples TRBV2 to TRBJ1-4; D may be TRBD1 (5 bases). The CDR3 length is 16 residues. Germline V gene lookup returns CDR1 SNHLY and CDR2 FYNNEI. With 10 bases removed from V and 0 bases from J, the gap between germline ends came to 18 bases. This CDR3 reads CATRGRGRSTNEKLFF. The CDR3 DNA follows: TGTGCCACCCGAGGGAGGGGTCGTTCAACTAATGAAAAACTGTTTTTT.

The chain is built from TRBV6-5 and TRBJ1-5, with D perhaps matching TRBD1 (5 bases). Germline CDR1 and CDR2: MNHEY and SVGAGI. Trimming cost V 2 bases and J 7 bases, with 12 bases left between them. The CDR3 sequence is 14 residues long. CDR3 coding DNA: TGTGCCAGCAGTTACGGGGGGGAAGGGCAGCCCCAGCATTTT. It translates to CASSYGGEGQPQHF.